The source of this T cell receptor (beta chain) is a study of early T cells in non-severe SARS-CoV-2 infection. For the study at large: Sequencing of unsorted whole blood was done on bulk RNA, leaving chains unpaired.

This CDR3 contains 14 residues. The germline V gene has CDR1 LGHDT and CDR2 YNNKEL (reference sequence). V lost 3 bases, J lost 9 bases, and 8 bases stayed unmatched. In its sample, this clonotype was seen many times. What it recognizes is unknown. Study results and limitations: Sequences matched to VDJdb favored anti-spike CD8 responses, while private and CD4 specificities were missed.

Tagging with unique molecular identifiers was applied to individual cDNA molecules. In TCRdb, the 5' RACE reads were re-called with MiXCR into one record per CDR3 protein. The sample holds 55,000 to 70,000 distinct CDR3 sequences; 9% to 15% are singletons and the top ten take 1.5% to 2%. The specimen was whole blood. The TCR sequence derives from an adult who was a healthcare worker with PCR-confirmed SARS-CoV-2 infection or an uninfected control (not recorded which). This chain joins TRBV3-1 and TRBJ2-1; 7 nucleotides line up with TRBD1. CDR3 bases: TGTGCCAGCAGCCAGAGGATCGCAGGGGGTGAGCAGTTCTTC. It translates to CASSQRIAGGEQFF.